These T cell receptor beta chains were read from a single sample in a study of blood T cell repertoires in COVID-19. Profiling relied on immunoSEQ multiplex PCR, and the TCRdb table lists in-frame clones only, not all of them. Found here are 90,000 to 120,000 clones, around 83% of them singletons; the top ten hold approximately 4.5%. Sequences were obtained from peripheral blood. Receptors were obtained from an older man with acute or convalescent COVID-19. The CDR3 runs from the conserved cysteine through the conserved F or W. A D gene is named only where the DNA matches it firmly. Clone size is given for some rows only: seen once, a few or many times, or a class if the clone is expanded.

clone size	D gene	V gene	J gene	CDR3 length	CDR3 DNA	CDR3 protein
many	TRBD1	TRBV19	TRBJ1-5	14	TGTGCCAGTAGTACTACAGGGGGCGGTCAGCCCCAGCATTTT	CASSTTGGGQPQHF
few	TRBD2	TRBV11-2	TRBJ2-2	17	TGTGCCCGCAGCTTCGCGGCGGCGGGGGGGCGGACCGGGGAGCTGTTTTTT	CARSFAAAGGRTGELFF
NA	NA	TRBV27	TRBJ2-1	14	TGTGCCAGCAGTTTTCAACAAAAGTACAATGAGCAGTTCTTC	CASSFQQKYNEQFF
NA	NA	TRBV19	TRBJ2-1	14	TGTGCCAGTAGTATATTGAGCTCCTACAATGAGCAGTTCTTC	CASSILSSYNEQFF
NA	NA	TRBV5-1	TRBJ2-2	15	TGCGCCAGCAGCTTGGGGGGGACTAACACCGGGGAGCTGTTTTTT	CASSLGGTNTGELFF
NA	TRBD1	TRBV7-3	TRBJ1-2	14	TGTGCCAGCAGCTCCGGACAGGGGGCCGGCGGCTACACCTTC	CASSSGQGAGGYTF
NA	NA	TRBV5-1	TRBJ2-1	14	TGCGCCAGCAGCCTCCGGACTGGGGACAATGAGCAGTTCTTC	CASSLRTGDNEQFF
NA	TRBD1	TRBV19	TRBJ1-6	16	TGTGCCAGTAGTACCGGGGACAGCTCCTATAATTCACCCCTCCACTTT	CASSTGDSSYNSPLHF
once	TRBD1	TRBV5-1	TRBJ1-1	17	TGCGCCAGCAGCTTGGCCCCCCCGGGACAGGGTGTCTCTGAAGCTTTCTTT	CASSLAPPGQGVSEAFF
NA	TRBD1	TRBV14	TRBJ1-2	13	TGTGCCAGCAGCCAAGGGGACAGCTATGGCTACACCTTC	CASSQGDSYGYTF
NA	TRBD1	TRBV5-4	TRBJ2-3	17	TGTGCCAGCAGCTTATTACTCGGGACAGGGAGGACAGATACGCAGTATTTT	CASSLLLGTGRTDTQYF
NA	TRBD1	TRBV19	TRBJ2-4	17	TGTGCCAGTAGTGTGGGACAGGGGGGACTAGCCAAAAACATTCAGTACTTC	CASSVGQGGLAKNIQYF
NA	NA	TRBV5-1	TRBJ1-1	13	TGCGCCAGCAGCTTGGAGGTCGACACTGACGCTTTCTTT	CASSLEVDTDAFF
NA	TRBD2	TRBV7-9	TRBJ2-1	15	TGTGCCAGCAGCTTAGGAGCGGGGGGGCCGAGTGAGCAGTTCTTC	CASSLGAGGPSEQFF
once	NA	TRBV9	TRBJ1-4	14	TGTGCCAGCAGCGCAGGGTGGACTAATGAAAAACTGTTTTTT	CASSAGWTNEKLFF
once	TRBD1	TRBV5-8	TRBJ1-1	14	TGTGCCAGCAGCAGGGGACAGGGTGGCACTGAAGCTTTCTTT	CASSRGQGGTEAFF
NA	NA	TRBV7-9	TRBJ1-6	14	TGTGCCAGCAGAGGGAGCTCCTATAATTCACCCCTCCACTTT	CASRGSSYNSPLHF
NA	TRBD2	TRBV5-1	TRBJ2-3	15	TGCGCCAGCAGGGGTTCTAGCGGCTTGTCAGATACGCAGTATTTT	CASRGSSGLSDTQYF
NA	NA	TRBV6-5	TRBJ1-1	14	TGTGCCAGCACGAACAGGGAAGGAGACACTGAAGCTTTCTTT	CASTNREGDTEAFF
NA	TRBD1	TRBV3-1/TRBV3-2	TRBJ2-7	15	TGTGCCAGCAGCCAAAGGGACGGACAGGGGAGCGAGCAGTACTTC	CASSQRDGQGSEQYF
many	NA	TRBV12-3/TRBV12-4	TRBJ1-5	12	TGTGCCAGCAGTACAGGGATTCAGCCCCAGCATTTT	CASSTGIQPQHF
NA	NA	TRBV7-2	TRBJ2-5	13	TGTGCCAGCAGCTTATACTCCCAAGAGACCCAGTACTTC	CASSLYSQETQYF
NA	TRBD1	TRBV27	TRBJ2-7	13	TGTGCCAGCAGTCCCGACAGGGGGGGCGAGCAGTACTTC	CASSPDRGGEQYF
NA	NA	TRBV18	TRBJ1-5	14	TGTGCCAGCTCACCGGGCTTTAGCAATCAGCCCCAGCATTTT	CASSPGFSNQPQHF
NA	TRBD1	TRBV19	TRBJ1-2	13	TGTGCCAGTAGGGGGACAGGGGTGTATGGCTACACCTTC	CASRGTGVYGYTF
NA	TRBD1	TRBV5-1	TRBJ1-1	14	TGCGCCAGCACCTTGACAGGGAGGAACACTGAAGCTTTCTTT	CASTLTGRNTEAFF
NA	NA	TRBV19	TRBJ1-6	14	TGTGCCAGTAGTATGGCCGACAGACATTCACCCCTCCACTTT	CASSMADRHSPLHF
NA	NA	TRBV10-3	TRBJ2-1	13	TGTGCCGTCAGAGCGGAGGTGGGCAATGAGCAGTTCTTC	CAVRAEVGNEQFF
NA	NA	TRBV10-3	TRBJ2-1	15	TGTGCCATCAGTGGGGTAGCATTGTTAAACAATGAGCAGTTCTTC	CAISGVALLNNEQFF